These 9 T cell receptor beta chains were sequenced from one sample in a study of T cells in Graves' hyperthyroidism and ophthalmopathy. Amplified TCR beta CDR3 regions derived from RNA transcripts. The TCR CDR3 first-round RT-PCR relied on the HTBI primer set. One entry per CDR3 protein results from TCRdb running MiXCR on the multiplex PCR reads. The sample includes a few hundred thousand distinct CDR3 sequences, approximately 16% of them seen just once. Sequenced material: blood. These receptors came from a woman aged 40 to 50 with Graves' ophthalmopathy.

This chain links TRBV12-5 with TRBJ2-1; 7 positions match TRBD2. This CDR3 has 15 residues. With 9 bases clipped from V and 4 bases from J, the junction kept 12 bases outside the gene matches. Germline V lookup: CDR1 LGHNT, CDR2 FRNRAP. CDR3 bases: TGTGCTAGCTCAAACACAGCGGGGCCATACAATGAGCAGTTCTTC. Protein: CASSNTAGPYNEQFF.

This clonotype was seen only a few times. The chain recombines TRBV10-2 with TRBJ2-3; TRBD2 matches at 7 bases. CDR1 WSHSY and CDR2 SAAADI come from the germline V gene. The ends lost 3 bases at V and 2 bases at J; junction bases unmatched: 8. The CDR3 loop spans 16 amino acids. The CDR3 DNA is TGCGCCAGCAGTGATTTGGCGGGAGAGCCCACAGATACGCAGTATTTT. Protein sequence: CASSDLAGEPTDTQYF.

In its sample, this clonotype was seen many times. The gene calls are TRBV20-1 and TRBJ2-1; D is unresolved. Trimming took off 3 bases at V and 8 bases at J, with 14 bases between the two ends. This CDR3 spans 13 amino acids. Germline V CDR1 and CDR2: DFQATT, SNEGSKA (reference sequence). The CDR3 DNA sequence: TGCAGTGCTAGTCCGGGTTTTGCGGATGAGCAGTTCTTC. Translation: CSASPGFADEQFF.

This clonotype was detected a few times. This chain links TRBV28 with TRBJ2-1; 7 nucleotides line up with TRBD2. V lost 4 bases to trimming and J lost 6 bases; unmatched junction nucleotides: 30. Germline V gene sequence: CDR1 MDHEN, CDR2 SYDVKM. This CDR3 is 22 amino acids long. This CDR3 reads CASSSPLRRGGAVAGGLNEQFF. As DNA, the CDR3 is TGTGCCAGCAGTTCACCATTGCGGCGTGGAGGGGCGGTAGCGGGCGGGCTCAATGAGCAGTTCTTC.

This clonotype came up many times. V gene TRBV20-1 combines with J gene TRBJ2-7, with D perhaps matching TRBD2 (6 bases). Germline V CDR1 and CDR2: DFQATT, SNEGSKA (reference sequence). CDR3 length: 15 amino acids. The V gene lost 1 base and the J gene lost 1 base, with 14 bases spanning the gap. The CDR3 DNA follows: TGCAGTGCTAGAGCGGCTAGCGAGACGTCCTACGAGCAGTACTTC. Translating it yields CSARAASETSYEQYF.

The rearrangement uses TRBV14 and TRBJ2-3; D remains unclear. V shed 4 bases and J shed 4 bases, with 12 bases lying between them. Germline-derived CDR1 and CDR2 are SGHDN and FVKESK. The CDR3 contains 14 residues. Written as DNA, the CDR3 is TGTGCCAGCAGCCCCTTTGACTGGGCAGATACGCAGTATTTT. This translates into CASSPFDWADTQYF.

The rearrangement links TRBV7-9 to TRBJ2-7, with 9 bases aligning to TRBD1. J was trimmed by 3 bases and V by 1 base; bases with no gene match: 4. The length of the CDR3 is 15 residues. Germline loops: CDR1 SEHNR, CDR2 FQNEAQ (reference sequence). CDR3 loop: CASSLGGQGLYEQYF. CDR3 nucleotide sequence: TGTGCCAGCAGCTTAGGGGGACAGGGTCTCTACGAGCAGTACTTC.

This clonotype was seen at least ten times. The rearrangement joins TRBV18 to TRBJ1-2; no clear D gene. Per the germline V gene, CDR1 is KGHSH and CDR2 is LQKENI. Trimming took 5 bases from V and 2 from J, leaving 6 bases between them. CDR3 length equals 12 residues. In DNA form, the CDR3 reads TGTGCCAGCTCAGGTGGGAACTATGGCTACACCTTC. Its protein is CASSGGNYGYTF.

This clonotype was detected ten times or more. The CDR3 nucleotides read TGTGCCAGCAGCTCCCAGCCGGGCCCCCAAGAGACCCAGTACTTC. It yields the protein CASSSQPGPQETQYF. The chain recombines TRBV7-9 with TRBJ2-5; no definite D call. V shed 4 bases and J shed 1 base, with 13 bases lying between them. CDR3 length equals 15 residues. From germline, CDR1 is SEHNR and CDR2 FQNEAQ (reference sequence).